Listed below are T cell receptor beta chains from one sample, sequenced in a study of spatial heterogeneity in lung cancer. TCRdb fed the 5' RACE reads into MiXCR, producing one record per CDR3 protein. The sample includes about 94,000 distinct CDR3 sequences, 15% to 20% of them seen just once. Sequencing was performed on PBMCs, taken at follow-up. These receptors were taken from a male donor with early-stage non-small cell lung cancer. Both conserved end residues are part of each CDR3. Fields, in order: D gene, V gene, clone size, J gene, CDR3 DNA, CDR3 protein. A D gene is named only where the DNA matches it firmly. Size tells how often a clone was seen (once, few, many) or the class of an expanded clone, and some rows leave it out.

-	TRBV7-6	few	TRBJ2-1	TGTGCCAGCAGCTCAAAAGCGGCCACCTACAATGAGCAGTTCTTC	CASSSKAATYNEQFF
TRBD1	TRBV11-2	few	TRBJ1-2	TGTGCCAGCAGTACGACAGGGGCATATGGCTACACCTTC	CASSTTGAYGYTF
-	TRBV30	few	TRBJ2-1	TGTGCCTGGAGTACTGGGGGCCCCTACAATGAGCAGTTCTTC	CAWSTGGPYNEQFF
-	TRBV23-1	-	TRBJ1-5	TGCGCCAGCAGTCAATCGGGTCCAATTCAGCCCCAGCATTTT	CASSQSGPIQPQHF
-	TRBV7-2	-	TRBJ2-6	TGTGCCAGCAGCTTCAGGGTCGGGTCTGGGGCCAACGTCCTGACTTTC	CASSFRVGSGANVLTF
-	TRBV9	few	TRBJ2-1	TGTGCCAGCAGCGTCGTACCGGGAGTGGGATACAATGAGCAGTTCTTC	CASSVVPGVGYNEQFF
-	TRBV7-9	-	TRBJ1-4	TGTGCCAGCAGCCCACGGACGGGAATTGCAACTAATGAAAAACTGTTTTTT	CASSPRTGIATNEKLFF
TRBD2	TRBV10-3	-	TRBJ2-3	TGTGCCATCAGTGGGGGAGCGGGGCGGGGCGAAGATACGCAGTATTTT	CAISGGAGRGEDTQYF
-	TRBV6-1	-	TRBJ2-2	TGTGCCAGCACAGAAACCGGGGAGCTGTTTTTT	CASTETGELFF
-	TRBV20-1	-	TRBJ1-6	TGCAGTTTGGGACCTCTCTCGCCTAGTTCACCCCTCCACTTT	CSLGPLSPSSPLHF
TRBD1	TRBV10-2	-	TRBJ2-5	TGCGCCAGCAGTACAGGGGGGCAGGAGACCCAGTACTTC	CASSTGGQETQYF
TRBD1	TRBV5-1	few	TRBJ1-1	TGCGCCAGCAGTAGGGCACAGGGGACCCTGGAGGGCACTGAAGCTTTCTTT	CASSRAQGTLEGTEAFF
-	TRBV7-6	few	TRBJ2-3	TGTGCCAGCAGCTTAAATCCTAGTTCGGATACGCAGTATTTT	CASSLNPSSDTQYF
TRBD2	TRBV9	-	TRBJ2-2	TGTGCCAGCAGCGTAGGCGGGGGGCGTTCGACCGGGGAGCTGTTTTTT	CASSVGGGRSTGELFF
-	TRBV4-3	few	TRBJ2-1	TGCGCCAGCAGCCAAGATGGGTGGAGGAGGAATGAGCAGTTCTTC	CASSQDGWRRNEQFF
TRBD1	TRBV6-2/TRBV6-3	-	TRBJ2-2	TGTGCCAGCAGTACCGTCCGACAGGGGACCGGGGAGCTGTTTTTT	CASSTVRQGTGELFF
-	TRBV7-9	-	TRBJ1-1	TGTGCCAGCAGCTTGGGAGATGTAACGGCTTTCTTT	CASSLGDVTAFF
-	TRBV3-1	-	TRBJ2-2	TGTGCCAGCAGTCCCTTGGGGCAGGGGCGGAGCACCGGGGAGCTGTTTTTT	CASSPLGQGRSTGELFF
-	TRBV6-2/TRBV6-3	-	TRBJ2-2	TGTGCCAGCAGTTTCCAAAACTCGCGCACCGGGGAGCTGTTTTTT	CASSFQNSRTGELFF
TRBD2	TRBV11-2	-	TRBJ2-2	TGTGCCAGCAGACGACCGGGACTAAGAGACGGGGAGCTGTTTTTT	CASRRPGLRDGELFF
TRBD2	TRBV3-1	few	TRBJ2-5	TGTGCCAGCAGCGGGACTAGCGGGGGGGAAGAGACCCAGTACTTC	CASSGTSGGEETQYF
TRBD1	TRBV28	many	TRBJ1-5	TGTGCCAGCAGGACAGGGTTTAGCAATCAGCCCCAGCATTTT	CASRTGFSNQPQHF
-	TRBV7-2	-	TRBJ2-5	TGTGCCAGCAGCTTCGGGGGAGTCAAAGAGACCCAGTACTTC	CASSFGGVKETQYF
-	TRBV19	few	TRBJ1-2	TGTGCCAGTAGTACGCCTCCGGGAGATGGCTACACCTTC	CASSTPPGDGYTF
TRBD2	TRBV5-4	few	TRBJ2-7	TGTGCCAGCAGCTTCGACGGACTAGCGGGAGTCGAGCAGTACTTC	CASSFDGLAGVEQYF
-	TRBV27	-	TRBJ1-6	TGTGCCAGCAGTTTATCGGCCCCTAAAACTTCACCCCTCCACTTT	CASSLSAPKTSPLHF
-	TRBV7-2	-	TRBJ2-1	TGTGCCAGCAGCCCGAAGGTTGAGCAGTTCTTC	CASSPKVEQFF
-	TRBV6-2/TRBV6-3	few	TRBJ2-3	TGTGCCAGCGCTGAGCTTTTTTCGGATACGCAGTATTTT	CASAELFSDTQYF
-	TRBV11-2	few	TRBJ1-1	TGTGCCAGCAGACCAGGGTACCGGAACACTGAAGCTTTCTTT	CASRPGYRNTEAFF
-	TRBV4-3	many	TRBJ1-2	TGCGCCAGCAGCCAAGAAGTACAGCCCTATGGCTACACCTTC	CASSQEVQPYGYTF
TRBD1	TRBV12-3/TRBV12-4	few	TRBJ2-1	TGTGCCAGCAGTCGACAGGGAGCCTACAATGAGCAGTTCTTC	CASSRQGAYNEQFF
-	TRBV29-1	-	TRBJ1-1	TGCAGCGGGGAGCAGGGTGAAGCTTTCTTT	CSGEQGEAFF
TRBD1	TRBV7-2	few	TRBJ1-2	TGTGCCAGCAGCTTAGGGACAGGGGAATTAAACTATGGCTACACCTTC	CASSLGTGELNYGYTF
-	TRBV6-2/TRBV6-3	-	TRBJ2-7	TGTGCCAGCAGTGACGGGATAGTGGATGGTTACGAGCAGTACTTC	CASSDGIVDGYEQYF
-	TRBV7-2	-	TRBJ2-3	TGTGCCAGCAGCTTGGGCGGGGGCAAAGGAGATACGCAGTATTTT	CASSLGGGKGDTQYF
TRBD1	TRBV20-1	few	TRBJ2-3	TGCAGTGCTAGAGACCCGGGACAGCTCACAGATACGCAGTATTTT	CSARDPGQLTDTQYF
-	TRBV20-1	few	TRBJ1-4	TGCAGTGCTAGTAATAGGGAGGGAGGAAAACTGTTTTTT	CSASNREGGKLFF
-	TRBV24-1	-	TRBJ2-3	TGTGCCACCAGTGACCGAATCAATCCCACAGATACGCAGTATTTT	CATSDRINPTDTQYF
TRBD1	TRBV4-1	few	TRBJ2-7	TGCGCCAGCAGCCAGGCAGACAGGGACCGGAACGAGCAGTACTTC	CASSQADRDRNEQYF
TRBD2	TRBV7-2	many	TRBJ2-7	TGTGCCAGCAGCCCCGGGGGGAGCTCCTACGAGCAGTACTTC	CASSPGGSSYEQYF
-	TRBV20-1	few	TRBJ1-1	TGCAGTGCTTCATTTAAAAAACCCACTGAAGCTTTCTTT	CSASFKKPTEAFF
TRBD2	TRBV19	-	TRBJ2-7	TGTGCCAGTAGTAGCGGGAGCGATTCCTACGAGCAGTACTTC	CASSSGSDSYEQYF
-	TRBV12-3/TRBV12-4	-	TRBJ1-2	TGTGCCAGCAGTTACGGACAGACTAACTATGGCTACACCTTC	CASSYGQTNYGYTF
TRBD1	TRBV6-5	few	TRBJ1-2	TGTGCCAGCAGCCTAGGGGGGACAGGGACGGGCTACACCTTC	CASSLGGTGTGYTF
-	TRBV18	-	TRBJ1-1	TGTGCCAGCTCCGCCTTGAAGGAGAACACTGAAGCTTTCTTT	CASSALKENTEAFF
-	TRBV5-1	few	TRBJ2-5	TGCGCCAGCAGCTTGGAGGCGTCGGAGACCCAGTACTTC	CASSLEASETQYF
TRBD1	TRBV20-1	many	TRBJ1-2	TGCAGTGGGACAGGGTTTAACTATGGCTACACCTTC	CSGTGFNYGYTF
-	TRBV3-1	few	TRBJ2-7	TGTGCCAGCAGCCAATCGGTAAGGGGGAGTTACGAGCAGTACTTC	CASSQSVRGSYEQYF
TRBD1	TRBV5-5	many	TRBJ2-7	TGTGCCAGCAGCCTTACCGGGACAGGGGTCTACGAGCAGTACTTC	CASSLTGTGVYEQYF
-	TRBV6-2/TRBV6-3	many	TRBJ2-1	TGTGCCAGCCGTGACGGGGGGCCGTTTGAGCAGTTCTTC	CASRDGGPFEQFF